This TCR beta chain was profiled in a study of shared clonotypes between healthy human individuals. Some clones are missing from TCRdb's copy, which holds only in-frame ones; the method was immunoSEQ multiplex PCR. The sample holds some 1.5 million clones, 98% seen once. Germline assignment: CDR1 MDHEN and CDR2 SYDVKM. V lost 6 bases, J lost 8 bases, and 14 bases lay in between. This CDR3 is built from 13 residues. The V and J genes are TRBV28 and TRBJ1-5; D is undetermined. The specimen was naive CD4+ T cells sorted from blood. Described subset: CD45RA+ positively selected. The receptor was derived from a man aged 25 to 45 in good health. The CDR3 nucleotides are TGTGCCAGCAGCCGTACATGGGTAGAGCCCCAGCATTTT. It specifies CASSRTWVEPQHF.